Presented here are 21 T cell receptor beta chains from one specimen sequenced in a study of cytomegalovirus exposure and HLA in healthy donors (dated by TCRdb to 2016 to 2017). The library was obtained by the immunoSEQ multiplex PCR assay. A mixture of 60 forward primers for TCR Vbeta segments and 13 reverse primers for TCR Jbeta segments was used in the multiplex PCR. Sourced from immuneACCESS, this table was stored by TCRdb with only in-frame sequences that have V and J called. A share of the clones is absent; for the studies checked, an unresolved V gene accounts for under half, and the remainder has no known explanation. This sample has over 150,000 clones in its table, and approximately 72% of those were observed once. About 2.6% of the sample is in the top ten clones. Sequencing was carried out using PBMCs. The receptors shown here come from a man aged 18 to 29 in good health and CMV-seronegative.

In the case of this clone: The sample carries other DNA sequences with the same CDR3. The chain has TRBV6-4 and TRBJ1-1, with D perhaps matching TRBD1 (5 bases). V was cut by 0 bases and J by 1 base, with 9 bases left in between. This CDR3 has 15 amino acids. Germline CDR1 and CDR2: MRHNA and SNTAGT. CDR3 in amino acids: CASSDSSGGNTEAFF. The CDR3 DNA reads TGTGCCAGCAGTGACTCGAGCGGGGGGAACACTGAAGCTTTCTTT.

This chain links TRBV19 with TRBJ2-1; D is possibly TRBD1 (5 bases). CDR3 length equals 14 residues. The germline V and J ends were trimmed by 5 bases and 15 bases, with 23 bases remaining between them. Germline CDR1 is LNHDA and CDR2 is SQIVND (reference sequence). The CDR3 protein is CASSSTPVTDGPFF. The CDR3 DNA reads as TGTGCCAGTAGTTCTACCCCCGTGACAGATGGTCCGTTCTTC.

V usage is TRBV6-5 and J usage is TRBJ2-3; the match to TRBD2 covers 7 bases. The CDR3 is 14 residues long. J was trimmed by 0 bases and V by 5 bases; bases with no gene match: 2. Germline V gives CDR1 MNHEY, CDR2 SVGAGI. The CDR3 region is CASSPSGSTDTQYF. The CDR3 region has the DNA TGTGCCAGCAGTCCTAGCGGTAGCACAGATACGCAGTATTTT.

V is TRBV7-9 and J is TRBJ1-4, with a weak D call TRBD1 (6 bases). The V gene's germline CDR1 is SEHNR and CDR2 FQNEAQ (reference sequence). Trimming stripped 1 base from V and 4 bases from J, with 13 bases between. This CDR3 has 16 amino acids. The CDR3 here is CASSLVEQGVNEKLFF. Here the CDR3 DNA reads TGTGCCAGCAGCTTAGTTGAACAGGGAGTTAATGAAAAACTGTTTTTT.

In this sample, this clone turned up a few times. The rearrangement joins TRBV6-5 to TRBJ1-2; TRBD1 agrees at 7 bases. The junction had 0 bases not matched to a gene; V was cut back by 4 bases and J by 7 bases. CDR1 is MNHEY, CDR2 SVGAGI, per germline. The CDR3 sequence is 11 residues long. CDR3: CASSSGGGYTF. In DNA form, the CDR3 reads TGTGCCAGCAGTTCAGGGGGTGGCTACACCTTC.

CDR3 DNA sequence: TGTGCCAGTAGCTCCGACAGGGCGGGCTACACCTTC. Protein: CASSSDRAGYTF. The gene calls are TRBV19 and TRBJ1-2; 7 nucleotides match TRBD1. CDR1 is LNHDA, CDR2 SQIVND, per germline (reference sequence). CDR3 length: 12 amino acids. With V trimmed by 6 bases and J by 8 bases, 6 bases remained unmatched.

This chain joins TRBV19 and TRBJ1-2, with TRBD1 identical over 7 bases. The V segment lost 6 bases and the J segment 0 bases; nucleotides outside the gene matches: 4. The CDR3 spans 14 residues. The germline V gene has CDR1 LNHDA and CDR2 SQIVND (reference sequence). The CDR3 sequence is CASRPGQPNYGYTF. The CDR3 DNA follows: TGTGCCAGTAGACCGGGACAGCCTAACTATGGCTACACCTTC.

DNA for the CDR3: TGTGCCAGCAGCTCTGGACAGAATGGCTACACCTTC. The encoded protein is CASSSGQNGYTF. The rearrangement uses TRBV7-9 and TRBJ1-2; D perhaps matches TRBD1 (6 bases). V dropped 4 bases and J dropped 6 bases, with 9 bases sitting between them. CDR1 and CDR2 (germline): SEHNR, FQNEAQ (reference sequence). This CDR3 is 12 amino acids long.

This sequence joins TRBV4-1 and TRBJ2-3; D may be TRBD2 (7 bases). The CDR3 contains 19 residues. CDR1 and CDR2 (germline): MGHRA, YSYEKL. The V end lost 3 bases, the J end lost 0 bases, and 22 bases lay between the germline ends. CDR3 amino acids: CASSQEGEGRGASTDTQYF. The CDR3 bases are TGCGCCAGCAGCCAGGAAGGGGAGGGCAGGGGCGCTAGCACAGATACGCAGTATTTT.

This chain uses TRBV4-3 with TRBJ1-1; a possible D gene is TRBD1 (5 bases). With 1 base removed from V and 5 bases from J, the gap between germline ends came to 17 bases. Germline assignment: CDR1 LGHNA and CDR2 YSLEER. The CDR3 is 16 amino acids. The CDR3 nucleotides are TGCGCCAGCAGCCAAGGGTTGGGGGGTCGGAGGACTGAAGCTTTCTTT. It encodes CASSQGLGGRRTEAFF.

The chain joins TRBV10-1 to TRBJ2-4; 7 bases match TRBD2. The V and J ends lost 4 bases and 0 bases, in that order; junction bases with no gene match: 3. Germline CDR1 WNHNN, CDR2 SYGVQD (reference sequence). The CDR3 loop spans 15 amino acids. CDR3 protein: CASSAGGLAKNIQYF. The CDR3 DNA follows: TGCGCCAGCAGTGCGGGGGGTCTAGCCAAAAACATTCAGTACTTC.

The chain employs TRBV11-2 and TRBJ2-3, with 11 positions matching TRBD2. The trim removed 5 bases at V and 2 bases at J, leaving 6 bases unmatched. The CDR3 has 16 residues. Germline V gives CDR1 SGHAT, CDR2 FQNNGV. The CDR3 region has the DNA TGTGCCAGCAGCGGAGTTAGCGGGGGGGACACAGATACGCAGTATTTT. Encoded protein: CASSGVSGGDTDTQYF.

This clone has more than one count but fewer than ten. V is TRBV10-1 and J is TRBJ2-1, with D possibly being TRBD1 (5 bases). CDR1 WNHNN and CDR2 SYGVQD come from the germline V gene (reference sequence). The length of the CDR3 is 14 residues. Trimming removed 4 bases at V and 6 bases at J, with 13 bases between. The CDR3 DNA is TGCGCCAGCAGTGCAATCAGGGCTGTCAATGAGCAGTTCTTC. Protein: CASSAIRAVNEQFF.

The chain is built from TRBV5-1 and TRBJ2-4; possibly TRBD2 for D (7 bases). The germline CDR1 and CDR2 sequences are SGHRS and YFSETQ. V was pared by 5 bases and J by 7 bases, with 22 bases between. The CDR3 is 16 residues long. The CDR3 region has the DNA TGCGCCAGCAGTCCGCCGGCGGGGGCAGGTGGGAACATTCAGTACTTC. Translating gives CASSPPAGAGGNIQYF. Drawing the rest from reference TRBV5-1 and TRBJ2-4, the complete variable domain is KAGVTQTPRYLIKTRGQQVTLSCSPISGHRSVSWYQQTPGQGLQFLFEYFSETQRNKGNFPGRFSGRQFSNSRSEMNVSTLELGDSALYLCASSPPAGAGGNIQYFGAGTRLSVL.

V usage is TRBV9 and J usage is TRBJ2-5; 12 positions agree with TRBD2. Germline V gives CDR1 SGDLS, CDR2 YYNGEE. This CDR3 region has 16 residues. V shed 3 bases and J 0 bases; nucleotides not matched to a gene: 3. The CDR3, as DNA: TGTGCCAGCAGCGGAACTAGCGGGGGGTACCAAGAGACCCAGTACTTC. This translates into CASSGTSGGYQETQYF.

The chain couples TRBV9 to TRBJ2-2, with 10 bases that match TRBD2. V was clipped by 0 bases and J by 0 bases; unmatched bases: 5. The CDR3 spans 18 residues. The germline V gene encodes CDR1 SGDLS and CDR2 YYNGEE. CDR3 sequence (DNA): TGTGCCAGCAGCGTAGGTTCGAGCGGGGGGGCGAACACCGGGGAGCTGTTTTTT. It specifies CASSVGSSGGANTGELFF.

The genes are TRBV11-2 and TRBJ2-2; tentative D call: TRBD2 (7 bases). The ends were cut back, 4 bases at V and 6 bases at J, with 15 bases in the middle. The CDR3 loop spans 15 amino acids. Germline values: CDR1 SGHAT, CDR2 FQNNGV. CDR3 coding DNA: TGTGCCAGCAGCTGGGTCGGCGGGGGCGCCGGGGAGCTGTTTTTT. Its protein is CASSWVGGGAGELFF.

CDR3 residues: CASSSTTGHYGYTF. CDR3 nucleotide sequence: TGTGCCAGCAGCTCTACGACAGGGCACTATGGCTACACCTTC. This chain joins TRBV7-9 and TRBJ1-2; 7 nucleotides match TRBD1. The V gene end was trimmed by 4 bases and the J gene end by 3 bases; junction bases not matched to a gene: 5. Germline values: CDR1 SEHNR, CDR2 FQNEAQ (reference sequence). The CDR3 spans 14 residues.

Turning to this clone: One end of the junction does not line up with germline, which may come from a read error. This chain joins TRBV7-3 and TRBJ2-6; D may be TRBD2 (6 bases). Germline V CDR1 and CDR2: SGHTA, FQGTGA. This CDR3 comprises 15 residues. CDR3 amino acids: CASSNMGTGANGLTF. In DNA form, the CDR3 reads TGTGCCAGCAGCAATATGGGGACTGGGGCCAACGGCCTGACTTTC.

The rearrangement uses TRBV11-1 and TRBJ1-1; D gene uncertain. Germline CDR1 SGHAT, CDR2 FQDESV (reference sequence). The CDR3 contains 15 residues. V shed 5 bases and J shed 1 base, with 14 bases lying between them. CDR3 region: CASSQKLQPNTEAFF. The CDR3 coding sequence is TGTGCCAGCAGCCAAAAGTTACAGCCGAACACTGAAGCTTTCTTT.

The genes are TRBV11-2 and TRBJ1-1; D is unresolved. V lost 5 bases to trimming and J lost 9 bases, with 13 bases between them. This CDR3 spans 12 amino acids. The germline CDR1 and CDR2 sequences are SGHAT and FQNNGV. For the CDR3, the DNA is TGTGCCAGCAGCATTACCGACATTCAAGCTTTCTTT. Translated: CASSITDIQAFF.